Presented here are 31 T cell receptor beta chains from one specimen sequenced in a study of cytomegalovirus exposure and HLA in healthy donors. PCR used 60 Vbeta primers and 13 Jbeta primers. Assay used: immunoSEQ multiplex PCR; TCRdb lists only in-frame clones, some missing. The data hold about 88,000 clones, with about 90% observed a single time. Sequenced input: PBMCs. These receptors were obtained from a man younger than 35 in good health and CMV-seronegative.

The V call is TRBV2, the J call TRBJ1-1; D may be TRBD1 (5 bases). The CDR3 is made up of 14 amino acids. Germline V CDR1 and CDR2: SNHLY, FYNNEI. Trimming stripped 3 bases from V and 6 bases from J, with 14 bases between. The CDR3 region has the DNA TGTGCCAGCAGTGATCGAGCAGGGTCGGCTGAAGCTTTCTTT. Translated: CASSDRAGSAEAFF.

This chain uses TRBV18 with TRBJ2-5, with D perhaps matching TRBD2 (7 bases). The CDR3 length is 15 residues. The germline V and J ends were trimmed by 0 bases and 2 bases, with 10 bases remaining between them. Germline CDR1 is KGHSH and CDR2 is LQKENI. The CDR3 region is CASSPPGRGQETQYF. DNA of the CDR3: TGTGCCAGCTCACCACCGGGGAGGGGGCAAGAGACCCAGTACTTC.

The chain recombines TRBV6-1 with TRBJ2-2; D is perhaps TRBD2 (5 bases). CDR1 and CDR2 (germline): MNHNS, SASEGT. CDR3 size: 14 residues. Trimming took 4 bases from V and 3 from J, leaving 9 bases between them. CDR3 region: CASSGGSDTGELFF. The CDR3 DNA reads TGTGCCAGCAGTGGCGGGTCGGACACCGGGGAGCTGTTTTTT.

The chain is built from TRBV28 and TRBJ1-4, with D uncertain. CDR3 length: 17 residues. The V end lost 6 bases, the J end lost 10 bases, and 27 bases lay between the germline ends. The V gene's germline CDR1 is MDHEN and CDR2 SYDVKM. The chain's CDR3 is CASRTPTAGEVVGKLFF. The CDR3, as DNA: TGTGCCAGCAGGACCCCGACGGCCGGGGAGGTTGTCGGAAAACTGTTTTTT.

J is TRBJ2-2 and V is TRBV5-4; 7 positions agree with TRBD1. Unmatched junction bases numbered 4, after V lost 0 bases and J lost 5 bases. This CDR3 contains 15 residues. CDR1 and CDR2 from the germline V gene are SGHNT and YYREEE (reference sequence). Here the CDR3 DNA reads TGTGCCAGCAGCTTGGGTGCCAGGGGGACCGGGGAGCTGTTTTTT. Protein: CASSLGARGTGELFF.

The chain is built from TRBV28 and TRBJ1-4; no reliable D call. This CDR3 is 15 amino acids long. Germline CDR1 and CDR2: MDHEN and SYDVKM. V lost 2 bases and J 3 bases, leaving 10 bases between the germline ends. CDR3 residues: CASSLSIQSNEKLFF. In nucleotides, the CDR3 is TGTGCCAGCAGTTTAAGCATACAGTCTAATGAAAAACTGTTTTTT.

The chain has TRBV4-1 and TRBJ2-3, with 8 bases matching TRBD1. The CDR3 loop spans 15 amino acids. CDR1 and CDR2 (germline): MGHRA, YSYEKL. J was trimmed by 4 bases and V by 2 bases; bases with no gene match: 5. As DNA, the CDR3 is TGCGCCAGCAGCCAACGAGGACAGGGACCAGATACGCAGTATTTT. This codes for CASSQRGQGPDTQYF.

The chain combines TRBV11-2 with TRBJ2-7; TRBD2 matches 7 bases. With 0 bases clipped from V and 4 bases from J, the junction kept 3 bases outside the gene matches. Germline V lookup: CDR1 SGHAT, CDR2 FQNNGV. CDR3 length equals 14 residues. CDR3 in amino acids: CASSLEGLEYEQYF. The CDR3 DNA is TGTGCCAGCAGCTTAGAAGGACTAGAGTACGAGCAGTACTTC.

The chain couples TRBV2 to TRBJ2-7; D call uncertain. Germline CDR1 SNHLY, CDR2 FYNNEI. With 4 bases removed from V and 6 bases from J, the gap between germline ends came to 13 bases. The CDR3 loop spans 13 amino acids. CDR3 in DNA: TGTGCCAGCAGTGTCGTGGAGTCTCCCGAGCAGTACTTC. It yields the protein CASSVVESPEQYF.

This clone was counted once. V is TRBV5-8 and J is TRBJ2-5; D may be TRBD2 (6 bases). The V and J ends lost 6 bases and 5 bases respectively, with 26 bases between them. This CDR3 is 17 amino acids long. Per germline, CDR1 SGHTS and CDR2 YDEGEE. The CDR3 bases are TGTGCCAGCATCCCCTATGTGATTCGGGAGCGACAGGAGACCCAGTACTTC. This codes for CASIPYVIRERQETQYF. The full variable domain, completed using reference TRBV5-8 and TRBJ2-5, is EAGVTQSPTHLIKTRGQQATLRCSPISGHTSVYWYQQALGLGLQFLLWYDEGEERNRGNFPPRFSGRQFPNYSSELNVNALELEDSALYLCASIPYVIRERQETQYFGPGTRLLVL.

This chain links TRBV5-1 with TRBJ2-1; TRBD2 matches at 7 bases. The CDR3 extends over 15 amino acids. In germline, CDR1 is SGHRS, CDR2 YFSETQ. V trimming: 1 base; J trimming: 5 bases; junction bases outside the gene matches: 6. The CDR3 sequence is CASSLWTSQDNEQFF. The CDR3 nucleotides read TGCGCCAGCAGCTTGTGGACTAGTCAAGACAATGAGCAGTTCTTC.

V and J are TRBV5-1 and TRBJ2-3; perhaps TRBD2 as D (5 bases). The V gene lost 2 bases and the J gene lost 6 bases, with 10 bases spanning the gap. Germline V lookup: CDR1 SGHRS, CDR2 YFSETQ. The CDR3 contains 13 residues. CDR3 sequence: CASSFGLRDTQYF. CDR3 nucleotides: TGCGCCAGCAGCTTTGGACTCCGGGATACGCAGTATTTT.

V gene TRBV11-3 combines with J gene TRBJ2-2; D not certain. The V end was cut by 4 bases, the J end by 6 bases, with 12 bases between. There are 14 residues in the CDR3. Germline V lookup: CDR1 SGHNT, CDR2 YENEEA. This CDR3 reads CASSSSDISGELFF. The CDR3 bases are TGTGCCAGCAGCTCTTCCGACATCTCCGGGGAGCTGTTTTTT.

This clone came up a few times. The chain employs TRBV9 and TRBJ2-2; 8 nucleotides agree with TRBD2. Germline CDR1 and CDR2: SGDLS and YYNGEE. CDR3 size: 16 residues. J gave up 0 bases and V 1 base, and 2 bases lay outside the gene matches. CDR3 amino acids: CASSVTSGPNTGELFF. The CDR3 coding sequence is TGTGCCAGCAGCGTAACTAGCGGTCCGAACACCGGGGAGCTGTTTTTT.

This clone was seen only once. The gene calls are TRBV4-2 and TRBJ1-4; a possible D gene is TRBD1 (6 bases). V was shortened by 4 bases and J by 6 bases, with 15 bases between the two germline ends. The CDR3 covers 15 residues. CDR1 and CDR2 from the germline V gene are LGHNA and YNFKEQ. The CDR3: CASSREQGADEKLFF. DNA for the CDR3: TGTGCCAGCAGCCGAGAACAGGGTGCAGATGAAAAACTGTTTTTT.

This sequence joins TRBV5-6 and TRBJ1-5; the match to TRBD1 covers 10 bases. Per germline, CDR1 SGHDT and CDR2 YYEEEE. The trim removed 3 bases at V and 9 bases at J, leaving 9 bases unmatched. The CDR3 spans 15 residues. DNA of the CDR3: TGTGCCAGCAGCTCCCGACAGGGGGCCCGGGGGCCCCAGCATTTT. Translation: CASSSRQGARGPQHF.

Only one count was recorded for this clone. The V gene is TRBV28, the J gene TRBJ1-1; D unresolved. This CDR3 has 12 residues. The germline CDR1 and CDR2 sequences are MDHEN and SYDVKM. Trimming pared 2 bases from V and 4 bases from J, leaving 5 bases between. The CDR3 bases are TGTGCCAGCAGTTTACTGTCCACTGAAGCTTTCTTT. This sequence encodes CASSLLSTEAFF.

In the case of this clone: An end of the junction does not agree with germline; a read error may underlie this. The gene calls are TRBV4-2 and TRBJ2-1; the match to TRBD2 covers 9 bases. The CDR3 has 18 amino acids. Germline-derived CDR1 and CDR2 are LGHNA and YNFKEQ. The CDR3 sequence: CASSQGEFSGRSGNEQFF. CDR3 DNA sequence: TGTGCCAGTAGCCAAGGGGAGTTTAGCGGGAGAAGTGGCAATGAGCAGTTCTTC.

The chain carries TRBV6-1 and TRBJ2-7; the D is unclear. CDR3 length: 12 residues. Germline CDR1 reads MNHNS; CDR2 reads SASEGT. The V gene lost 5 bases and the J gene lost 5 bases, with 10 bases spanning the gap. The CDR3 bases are TGTGCCAGCAGTCCTCTAGTCCACGAGCAGTACTTC. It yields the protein CASSPLVHEQYF.

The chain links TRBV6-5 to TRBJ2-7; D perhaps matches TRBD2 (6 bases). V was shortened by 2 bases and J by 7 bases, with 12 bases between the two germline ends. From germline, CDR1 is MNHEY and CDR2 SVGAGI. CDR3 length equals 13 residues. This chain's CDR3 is CASSYGGVREQYF. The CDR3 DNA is TGTGCCAGCAGTTACGGAGGGGTGAGGGAGCAGTACTTC.

The DNA for the CDR3 is TGTGCCAGCAGTGCCCGGGACAGGGTCGTTGGTCAGCCCCAGCATTTT. As protein: CASSARDRVVGQPQHF. The J gene is TRBJ1-5, the V gene TRBV6-6; 9 bases are a match to TRBD1. CDR3 length: 16 residues. Germline trimming cut 5 bases from V and 6 bases from J; bases unmatched to any gene: 11. Germline V gene lookup returns CDR1 MNHNY and CDR2 SVGAGI (reference sequence).

CDR3 residues: CASSQARVENSPLHF. DNA for the CDR3: TGTGCCAGCAGCCAAGCCCGGGTGGAAAATTCACCCCTCCACTTT. This chain connects TRBV4-2 to TRBJ1-6; D remains unclear. Germline loops: CDR1 LGHNA, CDR2 YNFKEQ. The CDR3 covers 15 residues. V was pared by 1 base and J by 7 bases, with 11 bases between.

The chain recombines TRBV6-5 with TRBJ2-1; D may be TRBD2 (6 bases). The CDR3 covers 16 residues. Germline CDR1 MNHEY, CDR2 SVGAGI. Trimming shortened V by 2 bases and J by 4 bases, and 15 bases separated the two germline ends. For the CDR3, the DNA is TGTGCCAGCAGTTACGAGGGTAGCGGATCTTACAATGAGCAGTTCTTC. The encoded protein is CASSYEGSGSYNEQFF.

The CDR3 DNA reads TGTGCCAGCAGCCACCGACTAGCGGGATCTTACGAGCAGTACTTC. Amino acids: CASSHRLAGSYEQYF. The rearrangement links TRBV5-6 to TRBJ2-7, with 11 bases matching TRBD2. CDR1 and CDR2 (germline): SGHDT, YYEEEE. The CDR3 loop spans 15 amino acids. The V segment lost 4 bases and the J segment 4 bases; nucleotides outside the gene matches: 7.

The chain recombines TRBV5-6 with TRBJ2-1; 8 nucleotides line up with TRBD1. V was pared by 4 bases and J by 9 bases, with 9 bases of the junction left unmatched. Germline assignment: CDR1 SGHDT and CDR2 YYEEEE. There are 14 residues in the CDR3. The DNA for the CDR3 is TGTGCCAGCAGCGGGGACAGGTTATTTGGTGAGCAGTTCTTC. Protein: CASSGDRLFGEQFF.

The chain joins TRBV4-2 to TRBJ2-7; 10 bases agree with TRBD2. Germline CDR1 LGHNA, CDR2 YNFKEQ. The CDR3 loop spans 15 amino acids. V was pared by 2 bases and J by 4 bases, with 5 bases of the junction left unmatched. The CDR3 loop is CASSQTGTSVYEQYF. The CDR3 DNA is TGTGCCAGCAGCCAAACCGGGACTAGCGTTTACGAGCAGTACTTC.

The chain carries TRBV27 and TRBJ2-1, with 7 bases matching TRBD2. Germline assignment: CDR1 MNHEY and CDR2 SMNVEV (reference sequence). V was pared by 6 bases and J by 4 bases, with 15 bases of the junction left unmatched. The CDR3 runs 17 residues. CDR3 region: CASRKVSGLTWYNEQFF. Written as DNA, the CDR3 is TGTGCCAGCAGAAAGGTTAGCGGGTTAACTTGGTACAATGAGCAGTTCTTC.

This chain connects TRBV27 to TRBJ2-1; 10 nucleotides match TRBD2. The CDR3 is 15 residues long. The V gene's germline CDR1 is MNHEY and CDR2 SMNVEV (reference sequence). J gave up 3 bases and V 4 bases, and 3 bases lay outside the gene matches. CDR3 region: CASSSSGRGYNEQFF. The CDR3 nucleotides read TGTGCCAGCAGTTCGAGCGGGAGGGGCTACAATGAGCAGTTCTTC.

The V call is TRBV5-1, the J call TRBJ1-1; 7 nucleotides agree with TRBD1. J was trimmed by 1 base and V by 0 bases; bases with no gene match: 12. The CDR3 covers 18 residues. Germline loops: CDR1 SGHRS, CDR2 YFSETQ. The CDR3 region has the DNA TGCGCCAGCAGCTTGGCCTTAAACAGGGGATATGGGAACACTGAAGCTTTCTTT. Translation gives CASSLALNRGYGNTEAFF.

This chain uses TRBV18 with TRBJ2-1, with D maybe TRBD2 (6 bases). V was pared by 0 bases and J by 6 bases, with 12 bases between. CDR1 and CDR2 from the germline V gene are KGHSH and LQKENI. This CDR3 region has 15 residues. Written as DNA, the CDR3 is TGTGCCAGCTCACCACCGATGACAGCGGGCAATGAGCAGTTCTTC. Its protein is CASSPPMTAGNEQFF.

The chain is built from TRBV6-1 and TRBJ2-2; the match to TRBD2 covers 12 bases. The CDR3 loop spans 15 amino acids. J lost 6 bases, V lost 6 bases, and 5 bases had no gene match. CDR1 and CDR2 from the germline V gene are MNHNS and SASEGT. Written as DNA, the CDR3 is TGTGCCAGCAGGACTAGCGGGAGAGGGGCCGGGGAGCTGTTTTTT. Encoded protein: CASRTSGRGAGELFF.